This TCR beta chain stems from a study of T cells expressing NK-cell markers. The CDR3 is 14 amino acids. TCRdb reanalyzed the 5' RACE reads and collapses them to one entry per CDR3 protein, without DNA. This sample contains around 180,000 distinct CDR3 sequences. This TCR derives from a man aged 18-75 years in good health. Sequenced sample: blood T cells: a sorted CD56 or NKG2C T cell subset, CD4+ or CD8+ T cells, or bulk PBMC T cells (not recorded which). This rearrangement joins TRBV12-3 or TRBV12-4 to TRBJ1-1; TCRdb selects TRBD1, and the lack of DNA leaves this call unchecked. This chain's CDR3 is CASADRNMNTEAFF.